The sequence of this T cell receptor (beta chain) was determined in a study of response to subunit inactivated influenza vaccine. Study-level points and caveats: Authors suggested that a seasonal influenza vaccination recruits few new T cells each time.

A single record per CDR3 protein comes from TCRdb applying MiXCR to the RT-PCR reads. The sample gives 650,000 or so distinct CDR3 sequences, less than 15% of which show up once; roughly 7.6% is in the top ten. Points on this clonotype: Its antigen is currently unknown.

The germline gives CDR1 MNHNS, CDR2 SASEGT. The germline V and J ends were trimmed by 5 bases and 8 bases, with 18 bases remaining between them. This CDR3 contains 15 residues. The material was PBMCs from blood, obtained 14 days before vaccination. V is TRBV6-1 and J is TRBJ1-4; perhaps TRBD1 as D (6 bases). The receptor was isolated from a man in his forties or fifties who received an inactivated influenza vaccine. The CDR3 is CASSPKQGSFEKLFF. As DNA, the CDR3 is TGTGCCAGCAGTCCCAAGCAGGGGTCGTTCGAAAAACTGTTTTTT.